This TCR beta chain came from a study of beta chain features in type 1 diabetes. Study-level background: Patients were similar to healthy donors in age and gender (as well as in cell yields).

The isolated RNA, all of it, was reverse transcribed, so expressed TCRB transcripts were what got sequenced. The assay was immunoSEQ multiplex PCR, and TCRdb's table has in-frame clones only and misses some. The table lists some 45,000 clones, around 52% of them singletons, with less than 2.5% in the top ten. The authors sorted CD4+ naive, central memory, regulatory and stem cell-like memory cells via CD45RO/CCR7/CD25/CD127/CD95/CD27. V was pared by 0 bases and J by 3 bases, with 17 bases of the junction left unmatched. Germline V gene sequence: CDR1 GTSNPN, CDR2 SVGIG (reference sequence). CDR3 length equals 20 residues.

The chain employs TRBV30 and TRBJ2-2, with TRBD2 identical over 9 bases. What was sequenced was Tregs from blood. The receptor's source is a woman younger than 30 in good health. CDR3 loop: CAWSVPISLAGTTYTGELFF. The CDR3 DNA reads TGTGCCTGGAGTGTACCGATTTCCCTAGCGGGGACTACTTACACCGGGGAGCTGTTTTTT.